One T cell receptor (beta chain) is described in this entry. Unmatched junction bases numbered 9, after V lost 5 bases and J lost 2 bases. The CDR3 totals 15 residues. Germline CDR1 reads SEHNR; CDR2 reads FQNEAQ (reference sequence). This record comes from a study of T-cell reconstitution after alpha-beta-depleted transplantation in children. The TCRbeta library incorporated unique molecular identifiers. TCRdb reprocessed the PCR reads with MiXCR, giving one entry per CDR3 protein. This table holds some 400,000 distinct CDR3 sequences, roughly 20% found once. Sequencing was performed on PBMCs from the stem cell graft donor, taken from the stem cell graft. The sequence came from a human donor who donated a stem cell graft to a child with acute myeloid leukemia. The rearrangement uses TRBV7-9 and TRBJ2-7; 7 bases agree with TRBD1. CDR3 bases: TGTGCCAGCAGCCCTCGACAGGGATCCCCCTACGAGCAGTACTTC. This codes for CASSPRQGSPYEQYF.